These T cell receptor beta chains were read from a single sample in a study of CXCR3-negative and CXCR3-positive naive CD8 T cells. TCRdb reprocessed the 5' RACE reads and reports one entry per CDR3 protein, with no DNA. The sample totals fewer than 80,000 distinct CDR3 sequences. The sequencing sample was made of naive CXCR3- CD8+ T cells from blood. These receptors originate from a human donor in good health. Some clones in this sample may be carry-over from other donors' samples. The CDR3 runs from the conserved cysteine through the conserved F or W. The order of the fields is V gene, clone size, J gene, CDR3 protein. Clone size is stated in some rows and not others, as once, few, many or a class when expanded.

TRBV4-3	.	TRBJ1-5	CASSLDRGVQPQHF
TRBV28	.	TRBJ2-1	CATEGLYEQFF
TRBV29-1	.	TRBJ2-2	CSAVGTGESTGELFF
TRBV20-1	medium-sized	TRBJ1-2	CSASLGEAYGYTF
TRBV29-1	.	TRBJ1-2	CSVEGAGGGHDYGYTF
TRBV12-3/TRBV12-4	.	TRBJ2-1	CASSSGDEQFF
TRBV19	.	TRBJ2-1	CASSIVGTNNEQFF
TRBV29-1	.	TRBJ2-7	CSVERVLTGNGLAYEQYF
TRBV29-1	.	TRBJ2-3	CSVRYRDRVPDTQYF
TRBV12-3/TRBV12-4	.	TRBJ2-7	CASSLLAGTAYEQYF
TRBV11-2	.	TRBJ2-1	CASRQTGSSYNEQFF
TRBV6-5	.	TRBJ2-7	CASSSRPYPSYEQYF
TRBV7-2	.	TRBJ2-5	CASSLARLAAQETQYF
TRBV27	.	TRBJ2-7	CASSPQGGESSYEQYF
TRBV28	.	TRBJ2-1	CASSGAGLDANEQFF
TRBV4-1	.	TRBJ2-1	CASSQGLAGLYNEQFF
TRBV4-3	.	TRBJ2-3	CASNNGGTDTQYF
TRBV15	.	TRBJ2-2	CATSGNPPNTGELFF
TRBV4-2	.	TRBJ2-3	CASSQVMAGGPTDTQYF
TRBV5-5	.	TRBJ2-3	CASRTDRGRDTQYF
TRBV6-2/TRBV6-3	.	TRBJ2-7	CASSYSTGGVDEQYF
TRBV28	.	TRBJ1-2	CASSLLDRGGYTF
TRBV7-2	.	TRBJ2-7	CASRPGLTTYEQYF
TRBV27	.	TRBJ2-7	CASSLTSNYEQYF
TRBV7-9	.	TRBJ2-1	CASSSPRSDEQFF
TRBV29-1	.	TRBJ1-1	CSVGRWPPGTEAFF
TRBV30	.	TRBJ1-1	CAWSISRNTEAFF
TRBV11-3	.	TRBJ2-3	CASSSPSGLTDTQYF
TRBV14	.	TRBJ2-1	CASSPTSGEQFF
TRBV29-1	.	TRBJ2-5	CSVEVRTGSQETQYF
TRBV12-3/TRBV12-4	.	TRBJ1-2	CASSPGGVVGYTF
TRBV4-3	.	TRBJ2-3	CATSGTSGTDTQYF
TRBV5-1	.	TRBJ2-1	CASSLAGRLNEQFF
TRBV28	.	TRBJ2-6	CASSKGLSGANVLTF
TRBV6-5	.	TRBJ2-3	CASSYSSRTDTQYF
TRBV29-1	.	TRBJ2-5	CSVRGEEGNQETQYF
TRBV15	.	TRBJ1-5	CATSRALGQGFSNQPQHF
TRBV6-5	.	TRBJ1-2	CASSYYAGGDQGYTF
TRBV6-5	.	TRBJ1-4	CASSYSIQGQATNEKLFF
TRBV7-3	.	TRBJ2-2	CASSLAGSVTGELFF
TRBV29-1	.	TRBJ1-2	CSVVSGGIYGYTF
TRBV7-9	.	TRBJ2-5	CASTGGKTTPNQETQYF
TRBV29-1	.	TRBJ2-7	CSAAPGRWNEQYF
TRBV12-3/TRBV12-4	.	TRBJ1-5	CASSPLTGINQPQHF
TRBV29-1	.	TRBJ2-5	CSVPSGGALETQYF
TRBV7-9	.	TRBJ2-7	CASSLRDRGYEQYF
TRBV9	.	TRBJ1-1	CASSVIAQGSTEAFF
TRBV5-1	.	TRBJ1-1	CASSLTGQGVNTEAFF